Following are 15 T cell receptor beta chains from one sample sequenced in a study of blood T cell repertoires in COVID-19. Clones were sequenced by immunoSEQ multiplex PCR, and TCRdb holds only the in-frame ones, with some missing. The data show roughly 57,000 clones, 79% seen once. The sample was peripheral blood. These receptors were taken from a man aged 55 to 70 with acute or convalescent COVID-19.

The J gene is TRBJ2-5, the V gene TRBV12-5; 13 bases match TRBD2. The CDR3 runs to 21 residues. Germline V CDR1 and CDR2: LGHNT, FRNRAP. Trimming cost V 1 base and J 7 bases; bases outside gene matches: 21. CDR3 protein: CASGLATQLAGGPFVLGTQYF. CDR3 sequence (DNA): TGTGCTAGTGGTTTGGCCACCCAACTAGCGGGGGGGCCCTTTGTTCTTGGGACCCAGTACTTC.

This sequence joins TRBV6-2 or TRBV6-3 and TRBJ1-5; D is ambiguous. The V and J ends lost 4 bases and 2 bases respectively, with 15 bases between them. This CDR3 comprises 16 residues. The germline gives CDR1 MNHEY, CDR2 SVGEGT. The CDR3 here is CASSSNAAGGNQPQHF. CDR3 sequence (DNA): TGTGCCAGCAGTTCCAACGCGGCGGGCGGCAATCAGCCCCAGCATTTT.

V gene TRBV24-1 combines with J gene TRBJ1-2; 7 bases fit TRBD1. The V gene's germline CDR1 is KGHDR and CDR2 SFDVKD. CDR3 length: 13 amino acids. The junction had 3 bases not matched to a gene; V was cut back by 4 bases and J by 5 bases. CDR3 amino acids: CATSDKTGYGYTF. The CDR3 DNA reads TGTGCCACCAGTGACAAGACAGGGTATGGCTACACCTTC.

The chain's CDR3 is CASSSGVGANVLTF. CDR3 DNA sequence: TGTGCCAGCAGTTCAGGGGTAGGGGCCAACGTCCTGACTTTC. The chain carries TRBV28 and TRBJ2-6, with TRBD1 as a possible D gene (6 bases). There are 14 residues in the CDR3. The germline gives CDR1 MDHEN, CDR2 SYDVKM. V lost 4 bases and J lost 4, with 8 bases in between.

CDR3 residues: CASSVAGSRHEKLFF. CDR3 coding DNA: TGTGCCAGCAGCGTAGCCGGGTCTCGGCATGAAAAACTGTTTTTT. This chain joins TRBV9 and TRBJ1-4; D remains ambiguous. Germline loops: CDR1 SGDLS, CDR2 YYNGEE. This CDR3 spans 15 amino acids. Trimming removed 0 bases from V and 6 bases from J, with 12 bases in between.

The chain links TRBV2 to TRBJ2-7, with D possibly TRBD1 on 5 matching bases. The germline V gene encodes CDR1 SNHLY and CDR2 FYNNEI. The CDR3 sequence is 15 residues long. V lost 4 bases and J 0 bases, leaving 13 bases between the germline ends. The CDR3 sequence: CASSGGQGISYEQYF. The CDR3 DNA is TGTGCCAGCAGTGGGGGTCAGGGTATCTCCTACGAGCAGTACTTC.

The CDR3 spells CSVGEGGGSYGYTF. Written as DNA, the CDR3 is TGCAGCGTTGGAGAAGGAGGGGGCTCCTATGGCTACACCTTC. This rearrangement joins TRBV29-1 to TRBJ1-2; TRBD1 agrees at 7 bases. The CDR3 covers 14 residues. V gave up 4 bases and J gave up 4 bases; unmatched junction bases: 9. Germline assignment: CDR1 SQVTM and CDR2 ANQGSEA.

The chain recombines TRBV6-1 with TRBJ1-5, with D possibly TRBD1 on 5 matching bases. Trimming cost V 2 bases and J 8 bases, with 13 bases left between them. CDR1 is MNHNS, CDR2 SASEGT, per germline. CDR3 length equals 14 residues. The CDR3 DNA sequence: TGTGCCAGCAGTGAAAGTGGGAAGGGGAAGCCCCAGCATTTT. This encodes CASSESGKGKPQHF.

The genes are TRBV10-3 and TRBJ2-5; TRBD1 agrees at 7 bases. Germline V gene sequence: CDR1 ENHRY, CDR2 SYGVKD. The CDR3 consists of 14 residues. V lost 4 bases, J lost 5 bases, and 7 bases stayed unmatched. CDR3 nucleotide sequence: TGTGCCATCAGTGCCCGGGACAGCTCTGAGACCCAGTACTTC. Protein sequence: CAISARDSSETQYF.

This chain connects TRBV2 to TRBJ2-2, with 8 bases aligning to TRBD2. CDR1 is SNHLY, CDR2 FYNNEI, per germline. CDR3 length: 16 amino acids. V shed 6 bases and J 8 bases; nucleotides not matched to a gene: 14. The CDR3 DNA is TGTGCCAGCAGCGAATCACTAGCGGCCACCCGAGGGGAGCTGTTTTTT. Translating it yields CASSESLAATRGELFF.

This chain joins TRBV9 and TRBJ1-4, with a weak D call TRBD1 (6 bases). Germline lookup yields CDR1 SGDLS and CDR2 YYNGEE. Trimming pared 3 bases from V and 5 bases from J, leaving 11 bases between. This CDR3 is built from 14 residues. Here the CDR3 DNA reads TGTGCCAGCAGCGAGAGAGGGGGAAATGAAAAACTGTTTTTT. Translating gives CASSERGGNEKLFF.

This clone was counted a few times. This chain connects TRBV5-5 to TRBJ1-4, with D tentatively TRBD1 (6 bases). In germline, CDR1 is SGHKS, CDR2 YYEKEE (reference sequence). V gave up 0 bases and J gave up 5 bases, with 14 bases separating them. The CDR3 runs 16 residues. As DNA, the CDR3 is TGTGCCAGCAGCTTGGGCAGGGGCCCTCAAAATGAAAAACTGTTTTTT. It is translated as CASSLGRGPQNEKLFF.

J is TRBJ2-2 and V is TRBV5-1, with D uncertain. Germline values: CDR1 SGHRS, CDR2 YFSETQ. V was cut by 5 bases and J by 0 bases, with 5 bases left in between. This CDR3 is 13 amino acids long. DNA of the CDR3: TGCGCCAGCAGGAGTTCGAACACCGGGGAGCTGTTTTTT. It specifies CASRSSNTGELFF.

CDR3 in amino acids: CASSHYREMNTGELFF. DNA of the CDR3: TGTGCCAGCAGCCACTACAGGGAAATGAACACCGGGGAGCTGTTTTTT. This chain links TRBV5-6 with TRBJ2-2; maybe TRBD1 (6 bases). Between the trimmed V and J ends, which lost 4 bases and 1 base, there was a span of 14 bases. The CDR3 covers 16 residues. Germline CDR1 reads SGHDT; CDR2 reads YYEEEE.

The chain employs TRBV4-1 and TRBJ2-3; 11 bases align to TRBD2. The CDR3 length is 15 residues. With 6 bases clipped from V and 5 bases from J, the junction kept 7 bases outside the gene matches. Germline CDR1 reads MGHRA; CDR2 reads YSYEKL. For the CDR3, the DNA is TGCGCCAGCAGTGTGGTAGCGGGGGGGCAAGATACGCAGTATTTT. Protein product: CASSVVAGGQDTQYF.